The 19 T cell receptor beta chains below all came from one sample that was sequenced in a study of PD-L1 blockade in urothelial cancer. Sequencing was performed with immunoSEQ multiplex PCR; in TCRdb, only in-frame clones are kept and a portion is missing. The data hold about 56,000 clones, with about 86% observed a single time. The specimen comprised PBMCs, sampled around atezolizumab (anti-PD-L1) treatment. The receptors shown here come from a man aged 50 to 59 with urothelial cancer.

The gene calls are TRBV11-3 and TRBJ2-3, with TRBD2 matching over 10 bases. Germline-derived CDR1 and CDR2 are SGHNT and YENEEA. The CDR3 is made up of 15 amino acids. Unmatched junction bases numbered 4, after V lost 5 bases and J lost 2 bases. The CDR3 reads CASSRTSGITDTQYF. DNA of the CDR3: TGTGCCAGCAGCCGGACTAGCGGAATCACAGATACGCAGTATTTT.

This CDR3 is CAWSQGVSTNEKLFF. In DNA form, the CDR3 reads TGTGCCTGGAGTCAGGGGGTATCGACTAATGAAAAACTGTTTTTT. The V and J genes are TRBV30 and TRBJ1-4; 7 nucleotides match TRBD1. This CDR3 is built from 15 residues. V trimming: 2 bases; J trimming: 2 bases; junction bases outside the gene matches: 5. Germline lookup yields CDR1 GTSNPN and CDR2 SVGIG (reference sequence).

The chain carries TRBV11-3 and TRBJ1-1; D gene uncertain. This CDR3 is 15 amino acids long. The germline V gene has CDR1 SGHNT and CDR2 YENEEA. Trimming shortened V by 8 bases and J by 3 bases, and 19 bases separated the two germline ends. The CDR3 spells CASAARGTRDTEAFF. The CDR3 DNA reads as TGTGCCAGCGCGGCCCGAGGAACTCGGGACACTGAAGCTTTCTTT.

This clone appeared a few times. The rearrangement uses TRBV27 and TRBJ2-5, with TRBD1 matching 7 bases. The CDR3 contains 14 residues. Losses at the gene ends were 8 bases for V and 4 bases for J; bases not matched to a gene: 10. CDR1 is MNHEY, CDR2 SMNVEV, per germline (reference sequence). The CDR3: CASSLRDSGETQYF. CDR3 DNA: TGTGCCAGCTCTCTCCGGGACAGTGGAGAGACCCAGTACTTC.

CDR3: CASSFRTVSYGYTF. DNA of the CDR3: TGTGCCAGCAGCTTTCGGACAGTATCTTACGGCTACACCTTC. The V gene is TRBV5-4, the J gene TRBJ1-2; the D gene is possibly TRBD1 (6 bases). The CDR3 is made up of 14 amino acids. Trimming took off 2 bases at V and 8 bases at J, with 16 bases between the two ends. Germline V gene sequence: CDR1 SGHNT, CDR2 YYREEE (reference sequence).

This chain links TRBV7-8 with TRBJ2-1; the match to TRBD1 covers 8 bases. The V gene's germline CDR1 is SGHVS and CDR2 FQNEAQ. The CDR3 has 15 residues. V gave up 6 bases and J gave up 5 bases; unmatched junction bases: 9. The DNA for the CDR3 is TGTGCCAGCAGTATAAGGACAGGGTTAGACAATGAGCAGTTCTTC. It encodes CASSIRTGLDNEQFF.

This sequence joins TRBV5-8 and TRBJ2-1; possible D gene TRBD2, 6 bases. The germline V gene has CDR1 SGHTS and CDR2 YDEGEE. The CDR3 is made up of 13 amino acids. V was cut by 1 base and J by 7 bases, with 9 bases left in between. The CDR3 here is CASSLQGGNEQFF. The CDR3 DNA reads as TGTGCCAGCAGCTTGCAAGGAGGGAATGAGCAGTTCTTC. The full variable domain, in which reference TRBV5-8 and TRBJ2-1 provide the parts outside the CDR3, is EAGVTQSPTHLIKTRGQQATLRCSPISGHTSVYWYQQALGLGLQFLLWYDEGEERNRGNFPPRFSGRQFPNYSSELNVNALELEDSALYLCASSLQGGNEQFFGPGTRLTVL.

This chain connects TRBV5-6 to TRBJ2-7; tentative D call: TRBD1 (7 bases). This CDR3 comprises 14 residues. Germline V lookup: CDR1 SGHDT, CDR2 YYEEEE. Between the trimmed V and J ends, which lost 2 bases and 3 bases, there was a span of 12 bases. The CDR3 reads CASSFRQGGYEQYF. The CDR3 nucleotides read TGTGCCAGCAGCTTTAGGCAGGGGGGCTACGAGCAGTACTTC.

The CDR3 region is CASSPRGSGITDTQYF. CDR3 bases: TGTGCCAGCAGTCCCCGAGGTAGCGGGATCACAGATACGCAGTATTTT. The chain recombines TRBV27 with TRBJ2-3; 8 nucleotides agree with TRBD2. The CDR3 sequence is 16 residues long. Germline CDR1 and CDR2: MNHEY and SMNVEV (reference sequence). Unmatched junction bases numbered 9, after V lost 5 bases and J lost 2 bases.

The chain combines TRBV28 with TRBJ1-2; TRBD1 is a possible D gene (5 bases). Per the germline V gene, CDR1 is MDHEN and CDR2 is SYDVKM. CDR3 length: 16 amino acids. V lost 7 bases and J lost 4, with 22 bases in between. In DNA, the CDR3 is TGTGCCAGCATTCCACTCCAACCGGGGGGGAGCTATGGCTACACCTTC. Translating it yields CASIPLQPGGSYGYTF.

This chain links TRBV19 with TRBJ2-7, with TRBD2 as a possible D gene (6 bases). Trimming removed 8 bases at V and 4 bases at J, with 9 bases between. Germline V gives CDR1 LNHDA, CDR2 SQIVND (reference sequence). The CDR3 sequence is 11 residues long. CDR3 DNA sequence: TGTGCCAGTGGGGACTTGTACGAGCAGTACTTC. This gives the protein CASGDLYEQYF.

This clone was recorded only once. The genes are TRBV7-8 and TRBJ1-2, with D maybe TRBD1 (5 bases). In germline, CDR1 is SGHVS, CDR2 FQNEAQ. Trimming took off 1 base at V and 4 bases at J, with 10 bases between the two ends. This CDR3 has 14 amino acids. CDR3 in DNA: TGTGCCAGCAGCTTAGTCGACAGCATCTATGGCTACACCTTC. It is translated as CASSLVDSIYGYTF.

The rearrangement joins TRBV5-1 to TRBJ2-3; 7 bases line up with TRBD1. The germline CDR1 and CDR2 sequences are SGHRS and YFSETQ. The CDR3 runs 15 residues. Trimming at V came to 4 bases and at J to 4 bases, leaving 9 bases not matched to a gene. The CDR3 loop reads CASSLMTGSADTQYF. The CDR3 coding sequence is TGCGCCAGCAGCCTGATGACAGGGTCCGCAGATACGCAGTATTTT.

The chain combines TRBV30 with TRBJ2-1, with D perhaps matching TRBD1 (7 bases). V was pared by 5 bases and J by 3 bases, with 14 bases between. The CDR3 length is 14 residues. The germline gives CDR1 GTSNPN, CDR2 SVGIG (reference sequence). As DNA, the CDR3 is TGTGCCTGGGGGCGGGGACAGATCTACAATGAGCAGTTCTTC. It specifies CAWGRGQIYNEQFF. Complete variable domain (other parts from reference TRBV30 and TRBJ2-1): SQTIHQWPATLVQPVGSPLSLECTVEGTSNPNLYWYRQAAGRGLQLLFYSVGIGQISSEVPQNLSASRPQDRQFILSSKKLLLSDSGFYLCAWGRGQIYNEQFFGPGTRLTVL.

This chain uses TRBV9 with TRBJ1-1, with unresolved D. This CDR3 has 13 amino acids. Trimming pared 3 bases from V and 10 bases from J, leaving 16 bases between. The germline CDR1 and CDR2 sequences are SGDLS and YYNGEE. CDR3 in DNA: TGTGCCAGCAGCGGCCGGGGAAAGGCGGGAGCTTTCTTT. Amino acids: CASSGRGKAGAFF.

The gene calls are TRBV6-1 and TRBJ2-1, with D possibly TRBD2 on 5 matching bases. There are 15 residues in the CDR3. Germline V gene sequence: CDR1 MNHNS, CDR2 SASEGT. Trimming pared 2 bases from V and 2 bases from J, leaving 10 bases between. In DNA form, the CDR3 reads TGTGCCAGCAGTGAACAGGACTCCGCCTACAATGAGCAGTTCTTC. Amino acid sequence: CASSEQDSAYNEQFF.

This clone has a single count. V is TRBV27 and J is TRBJ2-5, with 7 bases identical to TRBD2. This CDR3 is built from 16 residues. V lost 2 bases to trimming and J lost 3 bases; unmatched junction nucleotides: 9. CDR1 MNHEY and CDR2 SMNVEV come from the germline V gene (reference sequence). The CDR3 region has the DNA TGTGCCAGCAGTTTAGTAAGAGGGAGGGCGAAAGAGACCCAGTACTTC. Amino acids: CASSLVRGRAKETQYF.

The V gene is TRBV7-3, the J gene TRBJ1-1, with unresolved D. Trimming took off 2 bases at V and 5 bases at J, with 12 bases between the two ends. From germline, CDR1 is SGHTA and CDR2 FQGTGA. There are 14 residues in the CDR3. CDR3 coding DNA: TGTGCCAGCAGCTTACTTCAGGTTGGAACTGAAGCTTTCTTT. Its protein product is CASSLLQVGTEAFF.

This clone was counted between two and nine times. The CDR3 protein is CASSHADREGNTIYF. The DNA for the CDR3 is TGCGCCAGCAGTCACGCGGACAGGGAGGGAAACACCATATATTTT. The chain is built from TRBV23-1 and TRBJ1-3; 8 positions agree with TRBD1. TRBV23-1 is an ORF, and what it does is uncertain. The CDR3 is 15 amino acids. J lost 4 bases, V lost 3 bases, and 5 bases had no gene match.